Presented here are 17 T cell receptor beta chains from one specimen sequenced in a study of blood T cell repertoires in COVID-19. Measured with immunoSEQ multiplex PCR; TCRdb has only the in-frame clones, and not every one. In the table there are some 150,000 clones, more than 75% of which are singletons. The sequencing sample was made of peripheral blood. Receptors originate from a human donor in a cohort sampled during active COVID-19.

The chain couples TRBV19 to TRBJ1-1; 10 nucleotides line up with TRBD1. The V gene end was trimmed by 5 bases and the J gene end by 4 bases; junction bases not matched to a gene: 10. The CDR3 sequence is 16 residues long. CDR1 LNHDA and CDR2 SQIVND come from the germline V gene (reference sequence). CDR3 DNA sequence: TGTGCCAGTAGTCGACCCGCCGGGGACAGGGGCACTGAAGCTTTCTTT. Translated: CASSRPAGDRGTEAFF.

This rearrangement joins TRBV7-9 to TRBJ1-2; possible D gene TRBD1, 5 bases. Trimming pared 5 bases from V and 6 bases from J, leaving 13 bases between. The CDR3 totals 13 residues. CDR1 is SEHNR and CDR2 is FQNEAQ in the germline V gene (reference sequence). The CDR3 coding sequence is TGTGCCAGCAGCCGACAGCCCCAAGATGGCTACACCTTC. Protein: CASSRQPQDGYTF.

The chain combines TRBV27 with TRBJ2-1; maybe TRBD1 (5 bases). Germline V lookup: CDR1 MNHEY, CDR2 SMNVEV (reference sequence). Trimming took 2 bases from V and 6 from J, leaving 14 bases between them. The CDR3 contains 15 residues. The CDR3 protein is CASSLLVGVGNEQFF. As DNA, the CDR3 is TGTGCCAGCAGTTTACTTGTAGGGGTGGGCAATGAGCAGTTCTTC.

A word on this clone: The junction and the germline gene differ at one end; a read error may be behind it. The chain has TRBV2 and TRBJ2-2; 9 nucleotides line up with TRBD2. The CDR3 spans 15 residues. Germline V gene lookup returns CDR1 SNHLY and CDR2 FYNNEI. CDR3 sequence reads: CASGDRLAVTGELFF. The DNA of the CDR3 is TGTGCCAGCGGTGATAGACTAGCGGTAACCGGGGAGCTGTTTTTT.

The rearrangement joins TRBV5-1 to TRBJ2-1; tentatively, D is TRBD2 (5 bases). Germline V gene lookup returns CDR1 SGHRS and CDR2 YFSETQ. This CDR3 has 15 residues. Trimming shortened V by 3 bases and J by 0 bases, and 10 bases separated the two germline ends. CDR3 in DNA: TGCGCCAGCAGCTCAGCGGTGAGCTCCTACAATGAGCAGTTCTTC. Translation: CASSSAVSSYNEQFF.

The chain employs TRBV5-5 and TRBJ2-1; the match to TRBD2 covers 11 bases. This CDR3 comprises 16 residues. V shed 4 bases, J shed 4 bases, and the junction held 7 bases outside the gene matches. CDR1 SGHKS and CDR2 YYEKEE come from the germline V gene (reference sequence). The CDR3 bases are TGTGCCAGCAGCGATAGGACTAGCGGGCCGTACAATGAGCAGTTCTTC. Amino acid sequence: CASSDRTSGPYNEQFF.

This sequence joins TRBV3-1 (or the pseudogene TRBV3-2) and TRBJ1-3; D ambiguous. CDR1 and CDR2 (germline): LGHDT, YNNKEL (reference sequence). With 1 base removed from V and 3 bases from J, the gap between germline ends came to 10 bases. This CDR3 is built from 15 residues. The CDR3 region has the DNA TGTGCCAGCAGCCAAGGCCCCGAGGTTGGAAACACCATATATTTT. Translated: CASSQGPEVGNTIYF.

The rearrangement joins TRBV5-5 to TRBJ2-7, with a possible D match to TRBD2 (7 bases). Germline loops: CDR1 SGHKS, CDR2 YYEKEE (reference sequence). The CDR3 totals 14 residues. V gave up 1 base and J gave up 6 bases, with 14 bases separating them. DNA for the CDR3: TGTGCCAGCAGCTTGTCTCTTAGGGGGGGCGAGCAGTACGTC. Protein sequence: CASSLSLRGGEQYV.

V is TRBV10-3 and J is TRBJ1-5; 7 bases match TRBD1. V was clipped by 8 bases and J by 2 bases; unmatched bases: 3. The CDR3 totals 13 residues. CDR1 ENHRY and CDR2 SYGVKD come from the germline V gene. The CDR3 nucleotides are TGTGCCATCGGGCAGGGGGGCAATCAGCCCCAGCATTTT. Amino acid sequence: CAIGQGGNQPQHF.

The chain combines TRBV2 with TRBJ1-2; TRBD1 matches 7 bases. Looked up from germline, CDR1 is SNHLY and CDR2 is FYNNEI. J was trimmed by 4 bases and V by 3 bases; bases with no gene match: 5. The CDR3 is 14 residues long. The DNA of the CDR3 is TGTGCCAGCAGTGATACAGGGGTGGGCTATGGCTACACCTTC. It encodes CASSDTGVGYGYTF.

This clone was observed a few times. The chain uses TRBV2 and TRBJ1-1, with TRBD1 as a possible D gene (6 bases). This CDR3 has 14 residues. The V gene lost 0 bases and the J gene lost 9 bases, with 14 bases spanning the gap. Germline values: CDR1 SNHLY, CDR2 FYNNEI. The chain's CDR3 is CASSEARTERQAFF. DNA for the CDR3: TGTGCCAGCAGTGAAGCGCGGACAGAAAGACAAGCTTTCTTT.

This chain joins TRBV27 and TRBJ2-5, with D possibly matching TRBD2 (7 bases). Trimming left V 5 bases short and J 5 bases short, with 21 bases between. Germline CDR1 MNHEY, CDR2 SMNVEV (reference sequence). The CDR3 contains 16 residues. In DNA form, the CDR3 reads TGTGCCAGCAGTCCTCTCCGGGGGGCGCGACGGGAGACCCAGTACTTC. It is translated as CASSPLRGARRETQYF.

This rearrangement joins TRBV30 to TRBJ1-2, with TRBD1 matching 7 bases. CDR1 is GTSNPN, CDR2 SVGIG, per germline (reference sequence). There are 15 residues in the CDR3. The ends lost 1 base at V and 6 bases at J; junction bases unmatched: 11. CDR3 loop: CAWSGRRGGGNGYTF. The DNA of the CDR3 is TGTGCCTGGAGTGGGCGGAGAGGGGGCGGCAATGGCTACACCTTC.

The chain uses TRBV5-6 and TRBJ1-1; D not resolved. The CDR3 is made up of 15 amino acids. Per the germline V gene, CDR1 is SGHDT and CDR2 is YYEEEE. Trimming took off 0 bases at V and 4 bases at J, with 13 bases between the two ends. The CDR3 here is CASSLGVFEGTEAFF. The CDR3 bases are TGTGCCAGCAGCTTGGGGGTCTTCGAGGGCACTGAAGCTTTCTTT. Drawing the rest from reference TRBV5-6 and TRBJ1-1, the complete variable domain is DAGVTQSPTHLIKTRGQQVTLRCSPKSGHDTVSWYQQALGQGPQFIFQYYEEEERQRGNFPDRFSGHQFPNYSSELNVNALLLGDSALYLCASSLGVFEGTEAFFGQGTRLTVV.

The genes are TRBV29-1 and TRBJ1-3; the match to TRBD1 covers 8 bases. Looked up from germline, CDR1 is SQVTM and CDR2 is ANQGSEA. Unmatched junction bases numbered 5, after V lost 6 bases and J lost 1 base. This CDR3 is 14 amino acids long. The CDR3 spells CSVRGQASGNTIYF. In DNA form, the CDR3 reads TGCAGCGTGAGGGGACAGGCGTCTGGAAACACCATATATTTT.

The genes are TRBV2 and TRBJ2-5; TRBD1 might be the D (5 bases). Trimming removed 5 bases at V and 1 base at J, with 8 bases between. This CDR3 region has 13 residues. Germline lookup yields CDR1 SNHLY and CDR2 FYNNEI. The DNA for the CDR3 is TGTGCCAGCAGTTCCGACAGCCAAGAGACCCAGTACTTC. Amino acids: CASSSDSQETQYF.

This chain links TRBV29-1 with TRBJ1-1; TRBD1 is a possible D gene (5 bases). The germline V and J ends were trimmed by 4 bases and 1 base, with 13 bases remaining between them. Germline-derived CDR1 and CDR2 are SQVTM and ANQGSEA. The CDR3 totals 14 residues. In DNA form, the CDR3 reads TGCAGCGTTGCTACGACAGCCGAGAACACTGAAGCTTTCTTT. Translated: CSVATTAENTEAFF.